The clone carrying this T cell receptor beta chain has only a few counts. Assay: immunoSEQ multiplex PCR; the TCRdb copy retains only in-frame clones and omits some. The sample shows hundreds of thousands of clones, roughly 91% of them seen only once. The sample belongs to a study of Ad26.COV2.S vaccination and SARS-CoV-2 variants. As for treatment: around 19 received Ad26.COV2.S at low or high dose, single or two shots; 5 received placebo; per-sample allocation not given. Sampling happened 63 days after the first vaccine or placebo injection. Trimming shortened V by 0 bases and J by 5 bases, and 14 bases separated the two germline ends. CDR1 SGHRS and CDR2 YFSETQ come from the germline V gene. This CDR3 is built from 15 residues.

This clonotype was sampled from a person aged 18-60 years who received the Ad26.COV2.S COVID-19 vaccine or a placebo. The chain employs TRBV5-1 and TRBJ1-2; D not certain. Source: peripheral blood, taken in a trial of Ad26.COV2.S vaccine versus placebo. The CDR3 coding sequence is TGCGCCAGCAGCTTGGCCCCGGAACAGTTTTATGGCTACACCTTC. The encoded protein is CASSLAPEQFYGYTF.